Detailed here is one TCR beta chain. Its antigen is still unknown. The data were obtained in a study of Ad26.COV2.S vaccination and SARS-CoV-2 variants. Study results and limitations: Analyses that measured TCR breadth and depth may have underestimated total T cell responses. Vaccine recipients posted higher spike-specific TCR breadth than their placebo counterparts.

Treatment described: some 19 received Ad26.COV2.S at low or high dose, single or two shots; several received placebo; per-sample allocation not given. Specimens were obtained on day 63 following the first vaccine or placebo injection. TCRdb's table, derived via immunoSEQ multiplex PCR, lists solely in-frame clones and lacks some. The table includes approximately 350,000 clones, 87% detected once. Deletions cut 4 bases from V and 0 bases from J, with 9 bases between. CDR1 MNHEY and CDR2 SVGAGI come from the germline V gene. This CDR3 region has 14 residues. The source material was peripheral blood, sampled in a trial of Ad26.COV2.S vaccine versus placebo. This chain joins TRBV6-5 and TRBJ1-1, with TRBD1 as a possible D gene (5 bases). This TCR was sampled from a person between 18 and 59 years old who received the Ad26.COV2.S COVID-19 vaccine or a placebo. The CDR3 nucleotides read TGTGCCAGCAGTTCGGGACGGTTGAACACTGAAGCTTTCTTT. Amino acids: CASSSGRLNTEAFF.